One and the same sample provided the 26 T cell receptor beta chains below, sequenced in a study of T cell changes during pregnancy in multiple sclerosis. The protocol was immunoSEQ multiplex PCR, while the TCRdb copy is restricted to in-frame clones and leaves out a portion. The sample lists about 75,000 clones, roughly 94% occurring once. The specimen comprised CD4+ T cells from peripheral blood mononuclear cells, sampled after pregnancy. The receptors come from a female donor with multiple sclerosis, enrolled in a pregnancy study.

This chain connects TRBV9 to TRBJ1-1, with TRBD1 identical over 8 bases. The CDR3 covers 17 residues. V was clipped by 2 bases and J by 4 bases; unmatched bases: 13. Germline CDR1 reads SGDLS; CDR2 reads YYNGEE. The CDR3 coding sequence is TGTGCCAGCAGCGTCTCGACAGGGGAGATCGGTAGCACTGAAGCTTTCTTT. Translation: CASSVSTGEIGSTEAFF.

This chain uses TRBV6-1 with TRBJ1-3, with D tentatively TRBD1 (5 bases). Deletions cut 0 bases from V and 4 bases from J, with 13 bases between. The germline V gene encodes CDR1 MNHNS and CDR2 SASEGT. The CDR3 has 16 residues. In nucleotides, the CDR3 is TGTGCCAGCAGTGAAGCCAGACAGTATCAAGGAAACACCATATATTTT. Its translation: CASSEARQYQGNTIYF.

CDR3 in amino acids: CASSYGTGATEAFF. The DNA of the CDR3 is TGTGCCAGCAGTTACGGGACAGGGGCAACTGAAGCTTTCTTT. The chain joins TRBV6-5 to TRBJ1-1; TRBD1 aligns across 10 bases. This CDR3 contains 14 residues. The J segment lost 5 bases and the V segment lost 2 bases, leaving 2 bases of the junction unmatched. Germline V CDR1 and CDR2: MNHEY, SVGAGI.

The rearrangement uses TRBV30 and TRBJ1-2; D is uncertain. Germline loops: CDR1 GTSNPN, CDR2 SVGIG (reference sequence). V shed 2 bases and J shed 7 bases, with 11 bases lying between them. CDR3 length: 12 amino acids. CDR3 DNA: TGTGCCTGGAGTTATTTAGGAGGTGGCTACACCTTC. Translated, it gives CAWSYLGGGYTF.

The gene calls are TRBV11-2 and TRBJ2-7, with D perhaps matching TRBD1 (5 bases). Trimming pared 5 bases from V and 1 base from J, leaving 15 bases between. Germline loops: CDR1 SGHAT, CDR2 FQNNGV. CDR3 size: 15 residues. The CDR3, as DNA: TGTGCCAGCAGCCTGACAGACAGATGGTCCTACGAGCAGTACTTC. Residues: CASSLTDRWSYEQYF.

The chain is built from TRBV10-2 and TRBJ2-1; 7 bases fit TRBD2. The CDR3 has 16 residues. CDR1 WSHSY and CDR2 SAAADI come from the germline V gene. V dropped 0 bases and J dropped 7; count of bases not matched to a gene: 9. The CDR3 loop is CASSESRTGRGNEQFF. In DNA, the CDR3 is TGCGCCAGCAGTGAGTCTAGGACGGGGAGGGGAAATGAGCAGTTCTTC.

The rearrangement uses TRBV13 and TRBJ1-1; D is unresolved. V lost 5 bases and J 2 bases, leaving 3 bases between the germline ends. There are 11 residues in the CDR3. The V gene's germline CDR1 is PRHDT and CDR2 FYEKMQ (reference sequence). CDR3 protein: CASSHNTEAFF. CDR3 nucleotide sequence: TGTGCCAGCAGCCATAACACTGAAGCTTTCTTT.

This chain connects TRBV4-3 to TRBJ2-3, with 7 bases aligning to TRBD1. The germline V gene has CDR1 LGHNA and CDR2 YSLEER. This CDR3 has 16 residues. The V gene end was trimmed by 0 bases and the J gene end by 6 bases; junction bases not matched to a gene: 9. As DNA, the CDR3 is TGCGCCAGCAGCCAAGAATCCAGTAGGGGGCTGGATACGCAGTATTTT. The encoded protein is CASSQESSRGLDTQYF.

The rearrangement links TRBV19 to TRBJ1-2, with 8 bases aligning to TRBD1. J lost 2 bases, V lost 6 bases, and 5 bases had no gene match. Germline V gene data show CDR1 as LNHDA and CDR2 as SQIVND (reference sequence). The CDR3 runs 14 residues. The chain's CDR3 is CASRRQGSNYGYTF. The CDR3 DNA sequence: TGTGCCAGTAGGAGACAGGGGTCAAACTATGGCTACACCTTC.

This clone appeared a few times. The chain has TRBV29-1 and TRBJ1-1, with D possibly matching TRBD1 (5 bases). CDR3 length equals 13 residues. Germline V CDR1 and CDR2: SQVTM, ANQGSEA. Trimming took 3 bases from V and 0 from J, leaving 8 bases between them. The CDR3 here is CSVDQGLNTEAFF. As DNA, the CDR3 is TGCAGCGTTGATCAGGGTCTGAACACTGAAGCTTTCTTT.

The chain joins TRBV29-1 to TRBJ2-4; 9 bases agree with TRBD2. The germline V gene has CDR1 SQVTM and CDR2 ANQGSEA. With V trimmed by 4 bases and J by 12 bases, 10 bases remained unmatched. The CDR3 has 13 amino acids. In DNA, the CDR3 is TGCAGCGTTGCTCTAAGGGCTAGCGGGAATCAGTACTTC. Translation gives CSVALRASGNQYF.

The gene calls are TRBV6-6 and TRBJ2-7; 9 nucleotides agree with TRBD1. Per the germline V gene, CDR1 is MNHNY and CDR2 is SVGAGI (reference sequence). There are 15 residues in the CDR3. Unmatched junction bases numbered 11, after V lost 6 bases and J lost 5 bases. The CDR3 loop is CASRGGTGNDDEQYF. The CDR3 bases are TGTGCCAGCAGGGGAGGGACAGGGAACGACGACGAGCAGTACTTC.

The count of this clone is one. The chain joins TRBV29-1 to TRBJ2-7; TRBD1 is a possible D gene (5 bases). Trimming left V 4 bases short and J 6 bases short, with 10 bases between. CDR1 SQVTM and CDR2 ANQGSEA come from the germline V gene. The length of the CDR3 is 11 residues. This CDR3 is CSVGPGPEQYF. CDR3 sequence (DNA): TGCAGCGTTGGACCAGGGCCCGAGCAGTACTTC.

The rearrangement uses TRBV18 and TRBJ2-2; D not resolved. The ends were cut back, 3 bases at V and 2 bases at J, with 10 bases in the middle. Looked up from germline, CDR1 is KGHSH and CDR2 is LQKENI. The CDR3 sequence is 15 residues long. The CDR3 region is CASSPRTTNTGELFF. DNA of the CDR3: TGTGCCAGCTCACCCCGAACTACCAACACCGGGGAGCTGTTTTTT.

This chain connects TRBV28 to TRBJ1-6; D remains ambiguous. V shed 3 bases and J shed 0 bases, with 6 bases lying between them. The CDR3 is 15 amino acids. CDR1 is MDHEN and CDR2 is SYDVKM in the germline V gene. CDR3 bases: TGTGCCAGCAGTTTGGCCAGCTCCTATAATTCACCCCTCCACTTT. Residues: CASSLASSYNSPLHF.

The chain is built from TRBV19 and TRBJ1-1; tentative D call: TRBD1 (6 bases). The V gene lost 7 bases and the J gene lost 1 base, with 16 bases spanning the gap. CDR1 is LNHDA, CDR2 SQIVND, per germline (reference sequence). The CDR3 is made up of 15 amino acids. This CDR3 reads CASTPRRGGNTEAFF. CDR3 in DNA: TGTGCCAGTACCCCGAGGAGAGGGGGGAACACTGAAGCTTTCTTT.

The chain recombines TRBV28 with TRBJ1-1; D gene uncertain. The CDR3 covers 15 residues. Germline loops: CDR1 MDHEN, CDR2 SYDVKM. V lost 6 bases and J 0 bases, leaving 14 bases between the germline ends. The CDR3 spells CASREAAIMNTEAFF. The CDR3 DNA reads TGTGCCAGCAGGGAGGCGGCTATCATGAACACTGAAGCTTTCTTT. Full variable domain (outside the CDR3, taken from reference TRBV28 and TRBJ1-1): DVKVTQSSRYLVKRTGEKVFLECVQDMDHENMFWYRQDPGLGLRLIYFSYDVKMKEKGDIPEGYSVSREKKERFSLILESASTNQTSMYLCASREAAIMNTEAFFGQGTRLTVV.

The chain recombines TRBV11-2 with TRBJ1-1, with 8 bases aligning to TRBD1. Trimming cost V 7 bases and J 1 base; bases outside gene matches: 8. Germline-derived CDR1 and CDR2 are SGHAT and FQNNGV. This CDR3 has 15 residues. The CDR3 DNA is TGTGCCAGCAAACCCGGGACAGGAAGGAACACTGAAGCTTTCTTT. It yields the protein CASKPGTGRNTEAFF.

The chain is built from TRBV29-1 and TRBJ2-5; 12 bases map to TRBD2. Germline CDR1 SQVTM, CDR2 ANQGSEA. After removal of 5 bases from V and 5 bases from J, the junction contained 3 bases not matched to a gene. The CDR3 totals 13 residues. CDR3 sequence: CSVCLAGGETQYF. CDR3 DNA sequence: TGCAGCGTTTGCCTAGCGGGAGGGGAGACCCAGTACTTC. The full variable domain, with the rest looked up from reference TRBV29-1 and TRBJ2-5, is SAVISQKPSRDICQRGTSLTIQCQVDSQVTMMFWYRQQPGQSLTLIATANQGSEATYESGFVIDKFPISRPNLTFSTLTVSNMSPEDSSIYLCSVCLAGGETQYFGPGTRLLVL.

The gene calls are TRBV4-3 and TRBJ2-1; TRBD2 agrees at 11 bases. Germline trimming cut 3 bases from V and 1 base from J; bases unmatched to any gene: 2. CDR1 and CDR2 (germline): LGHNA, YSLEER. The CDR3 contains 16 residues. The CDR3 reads CASSQRTSGSYNEQFF. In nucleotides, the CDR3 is TGCGCCAGCAGCCAGAGGACTAGCGGGTCCTACAATGAGCAGTTCTTC.

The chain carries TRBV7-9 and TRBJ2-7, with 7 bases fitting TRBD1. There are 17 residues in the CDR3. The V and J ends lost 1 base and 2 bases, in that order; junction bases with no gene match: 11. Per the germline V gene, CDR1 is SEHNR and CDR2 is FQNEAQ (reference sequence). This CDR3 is CASSLGLGGFEAYEQYF. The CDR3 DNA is TGTGCCAGCAGCTTAGGGCTAGGGGGCTTCGAAGCCTACGAGCAGTACTTC. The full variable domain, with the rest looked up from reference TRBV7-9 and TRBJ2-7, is DTGVSQNPRHKITKRGQNVTFRCDPISEHNRLYWYRQTLGQGPEFLTYFQNEAQLEKSRLLSDRFSAERPKGSFSTLEIQRTEQGDSAMYLCASSLGLGGFEAYEQYFGPGTRLTVT.

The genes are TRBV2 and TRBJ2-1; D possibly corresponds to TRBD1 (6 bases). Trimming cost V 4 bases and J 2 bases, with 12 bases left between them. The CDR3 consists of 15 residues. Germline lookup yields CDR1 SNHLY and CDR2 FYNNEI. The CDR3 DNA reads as TGTGCCAGCAGTGGGGGGCGGGTTGCCTACAATGAGCAGTTCTTC. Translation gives CASSGGRVAYNEQFF.

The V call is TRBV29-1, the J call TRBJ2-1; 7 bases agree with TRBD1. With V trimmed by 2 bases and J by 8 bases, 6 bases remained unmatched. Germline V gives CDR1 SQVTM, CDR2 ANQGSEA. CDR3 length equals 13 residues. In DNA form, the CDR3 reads TGCAGCGTTGAACCACAGGGGTACCATGAGCAGTTCTTC. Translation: CSVEPQGYHEQFF.

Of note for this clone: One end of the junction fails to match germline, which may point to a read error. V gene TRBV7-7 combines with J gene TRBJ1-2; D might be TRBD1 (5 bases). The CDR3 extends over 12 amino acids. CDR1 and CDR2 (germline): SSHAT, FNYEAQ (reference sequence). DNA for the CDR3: TGTGCTAGCAACCCCAGGGAAGATGGCTACACCTTC. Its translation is CASNPREDGYTF.

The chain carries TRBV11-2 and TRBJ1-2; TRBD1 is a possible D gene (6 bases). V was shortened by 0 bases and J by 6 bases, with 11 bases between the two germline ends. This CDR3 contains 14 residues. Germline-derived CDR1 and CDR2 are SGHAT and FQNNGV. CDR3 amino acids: CASSLDRQADGYTF. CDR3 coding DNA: TGTGCCAGCAGCTTAGACAGACAGGCGGATGGCTACACCTTC.

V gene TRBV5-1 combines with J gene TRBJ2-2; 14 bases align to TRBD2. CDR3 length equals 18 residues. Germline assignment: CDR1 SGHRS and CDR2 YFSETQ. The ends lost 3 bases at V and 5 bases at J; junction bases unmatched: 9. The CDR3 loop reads CASSSRLAGGPRTGELFF. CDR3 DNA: TGCGCCAGCAGCTCCAGACTAGCGGGAGGGCCAAGAACCGGGGAGCTGTTTTTT.